This TCR beta chain was recorded in a study of Ad26.COV2.S vaccination and SARS-CoV-2 variants. Noted treatment: roughly 20 received Ad26.COV2.S at low or high dose, single or two shots; about five received placebo; per-sample allocation not given. Collection of samples fell on day 63 after the first vaccine or placebo injection. The repertoire was sequenced with immunoSEQ multiplex PCR; TCRdb's copy has only in-frame clones and lacks some. This sample has approximately 420,000 clones, with roughly 90% found just once. Germline loops: CDR1 WNHNN, CDR2 SYGVQD (reference sequence). The ends were cut back, 6 bases at V and 2 bases at J, with 10 bases in the middle. This CDR3 contains 13 residues.

The material was peripheral blood, obtained in a trial of Ad26.COV2.S vaccine versus placebo. The rearrangement uses TRBV10-1 and TRBJ1-1; D gene ambiguous. This clonotype originated in a person aged 18-60 years who received the Ad26.COV2.S COVID-19 vaccine or a placebo. The CDR3 nucleotides read TGCGCCAGCAGGGAGGACGGAAACACTGAAGCTTTCTTT. It codes for CASREDGNTEAFF.